Detailed here is one T cell receptor (beta chain). Antigen specificity is unknown. The donors, all healthy, were Caucasians living in Russia, aged 6 to 90. The authors extracted at least 5.5 micrograms of total RNA per sample. This sample is part of a study of blood T cells in healthy people across ages. Study-level findings and limits: Unsorted PBMC material precluded a definitive naive versus antigen-experienced comparison.

V shed 3 bases, J shed 3 bases, and the junction held 10 bases outside the gene matches. This CDR3 spans 17 amino acids. Germline-derived CDR1 and CDR2 are DFQATT and SNEGSKA (reference sequence). A second roughly 6 to 11 cycle PCR used barcoded and J-beta primers. From each sample, at least 2.5 million paired-end reads containing CDR3 were obtained. Via MiXCR, TCRdb re-called the 5' RACE reads, giving one row per CDR3 protein. Of about 810,000 distinct CDR3 sequences listed, roughly 35% are singletons. The sequenced sample was blood. The sequence came from a man between 18 and 29 years old in good health. This chain joins TRBV20-1 and TRBJ2-2; 10 bases are shared with TRBD2. The CDR3 DNA sequence: TGCAGTGCTAGTCCCCCCAGCGGGACTAGCGACACCGGGGAGCTGTTTTTT. Translated: CSASPPSGTSDTGELFF.